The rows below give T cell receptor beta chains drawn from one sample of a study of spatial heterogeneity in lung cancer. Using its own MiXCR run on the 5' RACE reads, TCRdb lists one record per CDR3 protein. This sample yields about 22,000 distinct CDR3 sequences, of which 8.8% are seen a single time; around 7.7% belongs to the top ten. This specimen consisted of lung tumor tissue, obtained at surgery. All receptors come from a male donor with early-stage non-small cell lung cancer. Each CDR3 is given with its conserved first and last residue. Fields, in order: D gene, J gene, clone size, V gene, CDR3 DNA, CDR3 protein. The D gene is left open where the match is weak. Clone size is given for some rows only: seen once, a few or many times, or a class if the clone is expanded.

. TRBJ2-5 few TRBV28 TGTGCCAGCAGGATCAGCGGGTACCAAGAGACCCAGTACTTC CASRISGYQETQYF
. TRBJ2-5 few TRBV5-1 TGCGCCAGCAGCTTGGCCCTCGGACGACGGGAGACCCAGTACTTC CASSLALGRRETQYF
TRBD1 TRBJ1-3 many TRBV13 TGTGCCAGCAGCTTAGGCCGCAGGGGGCCAGGAAACACCATATATTTT CASSLGRRGPGNTIYF
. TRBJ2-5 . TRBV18 TGTGCCAGCTCACCACAGATCCAAGAGACCCAGTACTTC CASSPQIQETQYF
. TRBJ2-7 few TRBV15 TGTGCCACCAGCATACCCCGGGGAGAGCAGTACTTC CATSIPRGEQYF
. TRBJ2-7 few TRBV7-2 TGTGCCAGCAGCCTAGCTGGGAAATACGAGCAGTACTTC CASSLAGKYEQYF
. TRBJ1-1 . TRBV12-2 TGTGCAAGTCGCCACCGACAGGGGAACACTGAAGCTTTCTTT CASRHRQGNTEAFF
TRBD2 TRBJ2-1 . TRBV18 TGTGCCAGCTCTCCCAGTCCCGGGACTAGCGGGGGACACAATGAGCAGTTCTTC CASSPSPGTSGGHNEQFF
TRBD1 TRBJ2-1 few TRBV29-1 TGCAGCGCGGAGGATGGACAGGGGGCAAATGAGCAGTTCTTC CSAEDGQGANEQFF
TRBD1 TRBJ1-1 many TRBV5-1 TGCGCCAGCAGTTCCACAGGGGGCTCTGAAGCTTTCTTT CASSSTGGSEAFF
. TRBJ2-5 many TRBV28 TGTGCCAGCAGTTTTAGGGACCAAGAGACCCAGTACTTC CASSFRDQETQYF
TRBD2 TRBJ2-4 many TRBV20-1 TGCAGTGCTCGGCCTCCTAGCGGGGGGCGGAACATTCAGTACTTC CSARPPSGGRNIQYF
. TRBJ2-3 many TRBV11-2 TGTGCCAGCAGCTTCCTTCAACTCTCCCGCACAGATACGCAGTATTTT CASSFLQLSRTDTQYF
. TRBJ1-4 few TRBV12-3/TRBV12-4 TGTGCCAGCAGTTTGGAGGCCCGAACACTGTTTTTT CASSLEARTLFF
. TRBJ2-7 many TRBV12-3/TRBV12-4 TGTGCCTTCACGACTCGACGTCGGGTAGGCGAGCAGTACTTC CAFTTRRRVGEQYF
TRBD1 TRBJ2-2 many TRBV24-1 TGTGCCACCAAGGGGGCGAGCACCGGGGAGCTGTTTTTT CATKGASTGELFF
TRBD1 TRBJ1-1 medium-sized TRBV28 TGTGCCAGCAGTTCGACAGGGGCGCCGAACACTGAAGCTTTCTTT CASSSTGAPNTEAFF
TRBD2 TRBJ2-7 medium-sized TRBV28 TGTGCCAGTCAATCCGGGACTAGGCTTTACGAGCAGTACTTC CASQSGTRLYEQYF
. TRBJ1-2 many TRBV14 TGTGCCAGCAGCCCGCGCCTACCTAACTATGGCTACACCTTC CASSPRLPNYGYTF
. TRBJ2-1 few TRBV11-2 TGTGCCAGCAGCTTAGTAGCGGAGCAGTTCTTC CASSLVAEQFF
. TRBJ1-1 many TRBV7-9 TGTGCCAGCAGCTTCCCGGGAGAAGCTTTCTTT CASSFPGEAFF
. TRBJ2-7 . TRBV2 TGTGCCAGCAGGGTTGGTTTGAGGCAACGGCCCTCCTACGAGCAGTACTTC CASRVGLRQRPSYEQYF
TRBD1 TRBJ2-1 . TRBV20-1 TGCAGTGCAGTTGGACAGGTCTCCTACAATGAGCAGTTCTTC CSAVGQVSYNEQFF
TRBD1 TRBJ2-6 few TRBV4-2 TGTGCCAGCAGCCAAGGGGACAGCCACTCTGGGGCCAACGTCCTGACTTTC CASSQGDSHSGANVLTF